These 20 T cell receptor beta chains were sequenced from one sample in a study of control samples from healthy donors and cancer patients. The table came from immunoSEQ multiplex PCR; TCRdb's copy has only in-frame clones and leaves some out. The table includes tens of thousands of clones, around 91% detected once. The sequenced material came from blood. These receptors all come from a man aged 50 to 60 in good health.

This clone has a single count. The chain joins TRBV6-5 to TRBJ1-1; TRBD1 agrees at 9 bases. V lost 6 bases and J lost 11; bases outside the gene matches: 10. The CDR3 is made up of 13 amino acids. Per germline, CDR1 MNHEY and CDR2 SVGAGI. The CDR3 loop is CASRPRDRARAFF. The DNA for the CDR3 is TGTGCCAGCAGGCCCCGGGACAGGGCTAGGGCTTTCTTT.

The genes are TRBV10-3 and TRBJ2-3; the match to TRBD1 covers 8 bases. The CDR3 length is 14 residues. Losses at the gene ends were 10 bases for V and 5 bases for J; bases not matched to a gene: 11. Germline CDR1 is ENHRY and CDR2 is SYGVKD. As DNA, the CDR3 is TGTGCCACGACAACCCAGGGGGCGCAAGATACGCAGTATTTT. It codes for CATTTQGAQDTQYF.

The chain has TRBV30 and TRBJ2-1; D may be TRBD1 (6 bases). The CDR3 loop spans 15 amino acids. Germline V gene sequence: CDR1 GTSNPN, CDR2 SVGIG (reference sequence). V was cut by 2 bases and J by 4 bases, with 15 bases left in between. This CDR3 reads CAWSRSTGIYNEQFF. Here the CDR3 DNA reads TGTGCCTGGAGTAGGAGTACAGGGATATACAATGAGCAGTTCTTC.

The J gene is TRBJ2-1, the V gene TRBV18; 9 bases match TRBD1. The V gene's germline CDR1 is KGHSH and CDR2 LQKENI. The J segment lost 7 bases and the V segment lost 4 bases, leaving 11 bases of the junction unmatched. The CDR3 has 16 residues. This chain's CDR3 is CASSLGQGHYKNEQFF. CDR3 bases: TGTGCCAGCTCACTAGGACAGGGGCATTATAAGAATGAGCAGTTCTTC.

This rearrangement joins TRBV5-8 to TRBJ2-1; D is undetermined. The CDR3 is made up of 14 amino acids. Per the germline V gene, CDR1 is SGHTS and CDR2 is YDEGEE. Trimming took off 0 bases at V and 3 bases at J, with 7 bases between the two ends. The CDR3 bases are TGTGCCAGCAGCTTGGACATACGCTACAATGAGCAGTTCTTC. This encodes CASSLDIRYNEQFF.

V gene TRBV27 combines with J gene TRBJ1-1; perhaps TRBD1 as D (6 bases). Trimming shortened V by 2 bases and J by 1 base, and 11 bases separated the two germline ends. Germline V gene sequence: CDR1 MNHEY, CDR2 SMNVEV (reference sequence). There are 15 residues in the CDR3. CDR3: CASSLIRGGNTEAFF. The CDR3 nucleotides are TGTGCCAGCAGTTTAATTAGGGGGGGGAACACTGAAGCTTTCTTT.

The gene calls are TRBV5-1 and TRBJ1-3, with D possibly TRBD1 on 5 matching bases. The CDR3 has 13 amino acids. Germline V gene data show CDR1 as SGHRS and CDR2 as YFSETQ. V lost 5 bases to trimming and J lost 2 bases, with 8 bases between them. The chain's CDR3 is CASRLRAGNTIYF. In DNA form, the CDR3 reads TGCGCCAGCAGACTCAGGGCTGGAAACACCATATATTTT.

The V call is TRBV7-2, the J call TRBJ1-2; the D is unclear. The length of the CDR3 is 14 residues. Per the germline V gene, CDR1 is SGHTA and CDR2 is FQGNSA. Trimming shortened V by 1 base and J by 1 base, and 7 bases separated the two germline ends. The CDR3 loop reads CASSLVLDNYGYTF. For the CDR3, the DNA is TGTGCCAGCAGCTTAGTGCTGGATAACTATGGCTACACCTTC. The entire variable domain, with the rest obtained from reference TRBV7-2 and TRBJ1-2, is as follows: GAGVSQSPSNKVTEKGKDVELRCDPISGHTALYWYRQSLGQGLEFLIYFQGNSAPDKSGLPSDRFSAERTGGSVSTLTIQRTQQEDSAVYLCASSLVLDNYGYTFGSGTRLTVV.

The rearrangement links TRBV4-3 to TRBJ1-6, with D possibly being TRBD1 (6 bases). The CDR3 is 14 residues long. From germline, CDR1 is LGHNA and CDR2 YSLEER. V lost 5 bases to trimming and J lost 9 bases, with 14 bases between them. The CDR3 loop reads CASSRDTTGSPLHF. CDR3 DNA: TGCGCCAGCAGCAGGGACACGACCGGTTCACCCCTCCACTTT.

The rearrangement links TRBV19 to TRBJ2-7; 9 bases are shared with TRBD1. The CDR3 totals 15 residues. Trimming took 2 bases from V and 4 from J; bases not matched to a gene: 6. The germline gives CDR1 LNHDA, CDR2 SQIVND (reference sequence). CDR3 region: CASSIKGQGIYEQYF. The CDR3 DNA is TGTGCCAGTAGTATAAAGGGACAGGGCATTTACGAGCAGTACTTC.

This clone was seen a single time. The chain is built from TRBV2 and TRBJ1-2; D remains ambiguous. V was clipped by 1 base and J by 4 bases, with 7 bases between them. CDR3 size: 13 residues. Germline-derived CDR1 and CDR2 are SNHLY and FYNNEI. CDR3 nucleotide sequence: TGTGCCAGCAGTGAAGAGGGTACCTATGGCTACACCTTC. Protein sequence: CASSEEGTYGYTF.

This chain joins TRBV6-1 and TRBJ2-2; D call uncertain. The V gene's germline CDR1 is MNHNS and CDR2 SASEGT. V dropped 0 bases and J dropped 5 bases, with 7 bases sitting between them. This CDR3 is 14 amino acids long. DNA of the CDR3: TGTGCCAGCAGTGAAGCCCACTTGACCGGGGAGCTGTTTTTT. Its protein product is CASSEAHLTGELFF.

The chain combines TRBV5-1 with TRBJ1-1; D perhaps matches TRBD1 (5 bases). Trimming stripped 2 bases from V and 8 bases from J, with 25 bases between. Germline V lookup: CDR1 SGHRS, CDR2 YFSETQ. The CDR3 length is 17 residues. As DNA, the CDR3 is TGCGCCAGCAGCTTTGGGGGAACCCGAGGACCTTCAGGAGAAGCTTTCTTT. Encoded protein: CASSFGGTRGPSGEAFF.

V and J are TRBV7-3 and TRBJ2-7; no reliable D call. Germline values: CDR1 SGHTA, CDR2 FQGTGA. V lost 5 bases, J lost 3 bases, and 14 bases lay in between. The CDR3 runs to 14 residues. DNA for the CDR3: TGTGCCAGCAGCCCGTCGGATGACTTCTACGAGCAGTACTTC. Protein sequence: CASSPSDDFYEQYF.

The V gene is TRBV2, the J gene TRBJ1-4; possibly TRBD1 for D (5 bases). Germline V gives CDR1 SNHLY, CDR2 FYNNEI. The CDR3 is made up of 16 amino acids. V was pared by 4 bases and J by 0 bases, with 12 bases between. The CDR3 loop is CASSVGGRATNEKLFF. Here the CDR3 DNA reads TGTGCCAGCAGTGTTGGGGGAAGAGCAACTAATGAAAAACTGTTTTTT.

This clone was detected once. The V call is TRBV6-5, the J call TRBJ1-2; tentatively, D is TRBD1 (6 bases). Germline V CDR1 and CDR2: MNHEY, SVGAGI. The CDR3 extends over 13 amino acids. The V gene lost 5 bases and the J gene lost 5 bases, with 12 bases spanning the gap. Written as DNA, the CDR3 is TGTGCCAGCAGTAGGACAGACCTTTATGGCTACACCTTC. It codes for CASSRTDLYGYTF.

The chain couples TRBV2 to TRBJ1-4; tentatively, D is TRBD1 (6 bases). The CDR3 runs to 14 residues. The germline CDR1 and CDR2 sequences are SNHLY and FYNNEI. V dropped 7 bases and J dropped 8 bases, with 17 bases sitting between them. As DNA, the CDR3 is TGTGCCAGCACCGCACAGGGACTGCGGGAAAAACTGTTTTTT. This codes for CASTAQGLREKLFF.

The rearrangement joins TRBV3-1 (or the pseudogene TRBV3-2) to TRBJ2-3, with 12 bases aligning to TRBD2. Germline V lookup: CDR1 LGHDT, CDR2 YNNKEL (reference sequence). This CDR3 comprises 16 residues. The J segment lost 3 bases and the V segment lost 7 bases, leaving 8 bases of the junction unmatched. DNA of the CDR3: TGTGCCAGCATCCCTAGCGGGGGGGCCGGGACAGATACGCAGTATTTT. Translation: CASIPSGGAGTDTQYF.

The chain links TRBV5-8 to TRBJ2-5, with a weak D call TRBD2 (6 bases). Germline V gives CDR1 SGHTS, CDR2 YDEGEE. This CDR3 region has 15 residues. V lost 0 bases and J 2 bases, leaving 11 bases between the germline ends. CDR3 nucleotides: TGTGCCAGCAGCTTGGATTTCGGGGGACAAGAGACCCAGTACTTC. Its protein is CASSLDFGGQETQYF.

CDR3: CASSLRAGGTNEQFF. CDR3 sequence (DNA): TGTGCCAGCAGCTTACGCGCGGGGGGCACCAATGAGCAGTTCTTC. The chain joins TRBV7-2 to TRBJ2-1; TRBD2 aligns across 8 bases. V shed 2 bases, J shed 6 bases, and the junction held 6 bases outside the gene matches. Germline CDR1 SGHTA, CDR2 FQGNSA. This CDR3 is built from 15 residues.